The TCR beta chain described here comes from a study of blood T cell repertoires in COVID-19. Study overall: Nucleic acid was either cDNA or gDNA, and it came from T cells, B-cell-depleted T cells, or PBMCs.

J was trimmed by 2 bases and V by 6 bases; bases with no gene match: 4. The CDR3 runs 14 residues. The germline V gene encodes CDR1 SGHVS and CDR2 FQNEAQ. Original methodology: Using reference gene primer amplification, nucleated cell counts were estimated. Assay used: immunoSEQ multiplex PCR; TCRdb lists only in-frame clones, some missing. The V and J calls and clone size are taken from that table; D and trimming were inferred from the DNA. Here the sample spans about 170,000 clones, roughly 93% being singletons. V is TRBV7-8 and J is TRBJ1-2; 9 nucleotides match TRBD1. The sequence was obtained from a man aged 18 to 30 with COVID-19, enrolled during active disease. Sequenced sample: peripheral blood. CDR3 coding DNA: TGTGCCAGCAGGGGACAGGGTCGGAACTATGGCTACACCTTC. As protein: CASRGQGRNYGYTF.